Listed here are 21 T cell receptor beta chains from one sample, sequenced in a study of response to subunit inactivated influenza vaccine. Using its own MiXCR run on the RT-PCR reads, TCRdb lists one record per CDR3 protein. The sample has hundreds of thousands of distinct CDR3 sequences, 12% seen once; the top ten hold roughly 10%. The sample in question was PBMCs from blood, obtained on the day of vaccination. All receptors derive from a man aged 45-65 years who received an inactivated influenza vaccine.

The genes are TRBV27 and TRBJ2-5, with D possibly TRBD1 on 6 matching bases. The ends were cut back, 6 bases at V and 1 base at J, with 9 bases in the middle. The CDR3 has 13 residues. Germline lookup yields CDR1 MNHEY and CDR2 SMNVEV (reference sequence). The CDR3 here is CASRGTLQETQYF. CDR3 bases: TGTGCCAGCAGGGGGACACTCCAAGAGACCCAGTACTTC.

V usage is TRBV20-1 and J usage is TRBJ2-1; 7 nucleotides match TRBD2. With 7 bases clipped from V and 4 bases from J, the junction kept 10 bases outside the gene matches. Germline loops: CDR1 DFQATT, CDR2 SNEGSKA (reference sequence). The length of the CDR3 is 14 residues. The CDR3 nucleotides are TGCAGTGTGGAAGCTAGCGGCCCGTACAATGAGCAGTTCTTC. It is translated as CSVEASGPYNEQFF.

This clonotype was counted at least ten times. The chain joins TRBV25-1 to TRBJ1-1; D perhaps matches TRBD1 (5 bases). V lost 7 bases, J lost 10 bases, and 13 bases lay in between. Germline lookup yields CDR1 MGHDK and CDR2 SYGVNS. This CDR3 is 11 amino acids long. The CDR3 here is CASTWGVAAFF. The CDR3 nucleotides read TGTGCCAGCACTTGGGGGGTAGCAGCTTTCTTT.

In its sample, this clonotype was seen a few times. The junction shows a germline mismatch at one end, possibly a read error. The genes are TRBV7-7 and TRBJ2-2, with 9 positions matching TRBD1. Per germline, CDR1 SSHAT and CDR2 FNYEAQ (reference sequence). This CDR3 spans 15 amino acids. CDR3 sequence: CASRGGQGNTGELFF. The CDR3 DNA is TGTGCTAGCAGAGGGGGACAGGGGAACACCGGGGAGCTGTTTTTT.

This chain joins TRBV14 and TRBJ1-2; D possibly corresponds to TRBD1 (6 bases). In germline, CDR1 is SGHDN, CDR2 FVKESK. The V and J ends lost 4 bases and 7 bases respectively, with 16 bases between them. The CDR3 spans 14 residues. The DNA of the CDR3 is TGTGCCAGCAGCCCCCTCGGGGGGGGCGGTGGCTACACCTTC. It yields the protein CASSPLGGGGGYTF.

This chain links TRBV7-6 with TRBJ2-7; 12 bases line up with TRBD2. The CDR3 loop spans 16 amino acids. Germline V CDR1 and CDR2: SGHVS, FNYEAQ. V gave up 5 bases and J gave up 3 bases; unmatched junction bases: 8. CDR3 sequence reads: CASSPQLAGGNYEQYF. CDR3 in DNA: TGTGCCAGCAGCCCCCAACTAGCGGGGGGCAACTACGAGCAGTACTTC.

The sample holds a few counts of this clonotype. V and J are TRBV19 and TRBJ2-1; D gene uncertain. V shed 0 bases and J shed 2 bases, with 5 bases lying between them. Germline V lookup: CDR1 LNHDA, CDR2 SQIVND (reference sequence). CDR3 length: 14 residues. The DNA for the CDR3 is TGTGCCAGTAGTATAGAATCCGCCTACAATGAGCAGTTCTTC. It yields the protein CASSIESAYNEQFF.

The table lists this clonotype with a few counts. J is TRBJ1-1 and V is TRBV6-1; D call uncertain. The V gene's germline CDR1 is MNHNS and CDR2 SASEGT. The CDR3 is 13 residues long. V lost 6 bases, J lost 7 bases, and 15 bases lay in between. CDR3 DNA: TGTGCCAGCAGCGACCTCCCACGGGGTGAAGCTTTCTTT. Translated: CASSDLPRGEAFF.

This clonotype was seen only a few times. The gene calls are TRBV7-8 and TRBJ1-1; D call uncertain. The CDR3 spans 15 residues. The ends were cut back, 1 base at V and 0 bases at J, with 9 bases in the middle. Germline lookup yields CDR1 SGHVS and CDR2 FQNEAQ. The CDR3 sequence is CASSLEEQMNTEAFF. The CDR3 DNA reads TGTGCCAGCAGCTTAGAGGAACAGATGAACACTGAAGCTTTCTTT.

This clonotype has just a few counts. The genes are TRBV4-3 and TRBJ1-1, with D possibly TRBD1 on 5 matching bases. The CDR3 loop spans 13 amino acids. CDR1 is LGHNA, CDR2 YSLEER, per germline. V lost 3 bases, J lost 4 bases, and 9 bases lay in between. In DNA form, the CDR3 reads TGCGCCAGCAGCCACGGAAGGGGCACTGAAGCTTTCTTT. Amino acids: CASSHGRGTEAFF.

This clonotype was observed a few times. The chain combines TRBV24-1 with TRBJ2-5; possibly TRBD1 for D (6 bases). Germline values: CDR1 KGHDR, CDR2 SFDVKD. V lost 0 bases, J lost 0 bases, and 16 bases lay in between. The CDR3 totals 18 residues. This chain's CDR3 is CATSDLSGHNTNQETQYF. The CDR3 DNA reads as TGTGCCACCAGTGATTTGTCGGGACACAATACGAACCAAGAGACCCAGTACTTC.

This clonotype has just a few counts. J is TRBJ2-3 and V is TRBV15; a possible D gene is TRBD1 (6 bases). This CDR3 spans 16 amino acids. V lost 0 bases, J lost 3 bases, and 13 bases lay in between. Germline-derived CDR1 and CDR2 are LNHNV and YYDKDF (reference sequence). The CDR3 DNA follows: TGTGCCACCAGCAGAGACCAGGGGTTAGGGACAGATACGCAGTATTTT. Encoded protein: CATSRDQGLGTDTQYF.

A few counts support this clonotype. This chain uses TRBV4-3 with TRBJ2-5, with D perhaps given as TRBD1 or TRBD2 (6 bases each). V lost 1 base to trimming and J lost 2 bases, with 14 bases between them. From germline, CDR1 is LGHNA and CDR2 YSLEER. This CDR3 comprises 16 residues. The CDR3 sequence: CASSQASPGAQETQYF. For the CDR3, the DNA is TGCGCCAGCAGCCAAGCCTCCCCGGGGGCGCAAGAGACCCAGTACTTC.

Ten or more counts support this clonotype. CDR3 amino acids: CASSYGLADQETQYF. The CDR3 DNA reads as TGTGCCAGCAGCTACGGACTAGCGGACCAAGAGACCCAGTACTTC. This sequence joins TRBV7-3 and TRBJ2-5; 10 nucleotides line up with TRBD2. Germline CDR1 and CDR2: SGHTA and FQGTGA. J lost 0 bases, V lost 4 bases, and 2 bases had no gene match. This CDR3 contains 15 residues.

This clonotype was seen ten or more times. The chain is built from TRBV11-2 and TRBJ2-1; perhaps D is TRBD1 or TRBD2 (5 bases each). The CDR3 runs 15 residues. V was cut by 1 base and J by 0 bases, with 7 bases left in between. Germline CDR1 SGHAT, CDR2 FQNNGV. CDR3 loop: CASSLGDRSYNEQFF. CDR3 DNA: TGTGCCAGCAGCTTAGGGGACCGCTCCTACAATGAGCAGTTCTTC.

This clonotype has ten or more counts. The rearrangement links TRBV5-6 to TRBJ2-1; TRBD2 matches at 11 bases. Trimming cost V 2 bases and J 4 bases; bases outside gene matches: 5. Per germline, CDR1 SGHDT and CDR2 YYEEEE. CDR3 length: 16 residues. DNA of the CDR3: TGTGCCAGCAGCTTTCTAGCGGGGGGACCTTACAATGAGCAGTTCTTC. Protein: CASSFLAGGPYNEQFF. Full variable domain (outside the CDR3, taken from reference TRBV5-6 and TRBJ2-1): DAGVTQSPTHLIKTRGQQVTLRCSPKSGHDTVSWYQQALGQGPQFIFQYYEEEERQRGNFPDRFSGHQFPNYSSELNVNALLLGDSALYLCASSFLAGGPYNEQFFGPGTRLTVL.

This clonotype was seen a few times. The chain couples TRBV5-1 to TRBJ1-1, with D tentatively TRBD1 (5 bases). CDR1 and CDR2 from the germline V gene are SGHRS and YFSETQ. The V end lost 0 bases, the J end lost 0 bases, and 9 bases lay between the germline ends. The CDR3 is 15 residues long. CDR3 amino acids: CASSLGGSMNTEAFF. Here the CDR3 DNA reads TGCGCCAGCAGCTTGGGGGGCTCCATGAACACTGAAGCTTTCTTT.

The rearrangement joins TRBV7-8 to TRBJ2-4; maybe TRBD2 (6 bases). Deletions cut 9 bases from V and 1 base from J, with 7 bases between. The CDR3 is made up of 12 amino acids. From germline, CDR1 is SGHVS and CDR2 FQNEAQ. CDR3: CASGGAKNIQYF. The CDR3, as DNA: TGTGCCAGTGGGGGGGCCAAAAACATTCAGTACTTC.

J is TRBJ2-1 and V is TRBV6-1; 10 bases fit TRBD2. Trimming cost V 3 bases and J 4 bases; bases outside gene matches: 3. There are 15 residues in the CDR3. The germline V gene encodes CDR1 MNHNS and CDR2 SASEGT. The CDR3 is CASSETSGQYNEQFF. CDR3 nucleotide sequence: TGTGCCAGCAGTGAGACTAGCGGGCAATACAATGAGCAGTTCTTC.

This clonotype has just a few counts. The chain combines TRBV3-1 with TRBJ2-3; D might be TRBD2 (5 bases). The CDR3 covers 16 residues. The V end was cut by 1 base, the J end by 1 base, with 12 bases between. Germline V gene data show CDR1 as LGHDT and CDR2 as YNNKEL (reference sequence). CDR3 sequence (DNA): TGTGCCAGCAGCCAAGTGGTTAAGGGAGGCACAGATACGCAGTATTTT. Its translation is CASSQVVKGGTDTQYF.

The table lists this clonotype with a few counts. The genes are TRBV15 and TRBJ2-3; D is perhaps TRBD1 (6 bases). CDR1 and CDR2 (germline): LNHNV, YYDKDF (reference sequence). The CDR3 has 14 residues. With 6 bases removed from V and 1 base from J, the gap between germline ends came to 11 bases. The CDR3 coding sequence is TGTGCCACCAGGTCTGGGGGCCGCACAGATACGCAGTATTTT. Its translation is CATRSGGRTDTQYF.